These 24 T cell receptor beta chains were all obtained from the same sample, sequenced in a study of blood T cell repertoires in COVID-19 (TCRdb year 2020). The method behind the library was the immunoSEQ multiplex PCR assay. TCRdb stores this immuneACCESS table with in-frame sequences only. Part of the clones is absent; in the studies checked, under half of the shortfall reflects unresolved V genes, and no reason is known for the rest. The sample has nearly 60,000 clones on record, around 85% of them singletons. Roughly 4.7% of the sample goes to the ten largest clones. Specimen: peripheral blood. Receptors were obtained from a man aged 40-55 years with active COVID-19.

This clone was recorded only once. This sequence joins TRBV7-9 and TRBJ2-7; 8 bases are a match to TRBD2. From germline, CDR1 is SEHNR and CDR2 FQNEAQ (reference sequence). Trimming removed 5 bases from V and 5 bases from J; junction bases left unmatched: 11. There are 15 residues in the CDR3. DNA for the CDR3: TGTGCCAGCAGCCCAATCGGGAGGGCCATCGACGAGCAGTACTTC. It encodes CASSPIGRAIDEQYF.

The chain is built from TRBV5-4 and TRBJ2-7; the D is unclear. There are 14 residues in the CDR3. Trimming shortened V by 0 bases and J by 5 bases, and 12 bases separated the two germline ends. Per germline, CDR1 SGHNT and CDR2 YYREEE (reference sequence). The CDR3 nucleotides read TGTGCCAGCAGCTTGGGGGCAGATGTCGACGAGCAGTACTTC. Translated: CASSLGADVDEQYF.

This rearrangement joins TRBV18 to TRBJ2-7; TRBD1 might be the D (5 bases). Trimming took 2 bases from V and 0 from J, leaving 14 bases between them. From germline, CDR1 is KGHSH and CDR2 LQKENI. The CDR3 loop spans 16 amino acids. CDR3 DNA sequence: TGTGCCAGCTCACCAAAGTCGCCAGGGATCTCCTACGAGCAGTACTTC. Amino acid sequence: CASSPKSPGISYEQYF.

The gene calls are TRBV9 and TRBJ2-7; 8 bases line up with TRBD2. This CDR3 is built from 17 residues. Looked up from germline, CDR1 is SGDLS and CDR2 is YYNGEE. Germline trimming cut 0 bases from V and 0 bases from J; bases unmatched to any gene: 8. The CDR3 region is CASSVGSGGLVSYEQYF. The CDR3, as DNA: TGTGCCAGCAGCGTAGGATCGGGGGGACTAGTCTCCTACGAGCAGTACTTC.

This clone occurred once. The gene calls are TRBV7-8 and TRBJ2-2; no clear D gene. V dropped 5 bases and J dropped 6 bases, with 13 bases sitting between them. Germline lookup yields CDR1 SGHVS and CDR2 FQNEAQ. The length of the CDR3 is 14 residues. This chain's CDR3 is CASSPRRLAGELFF. The CDR3 nucleotides read TGTGCCAGCAGCCCCCGGAGATTGGCCGGGGAGCTGTTTTTT. Using reference TRBV7-8 and TRBJ2-2 for the parts outside the CDR3, the full variable domain is GAGVSQSPRYKVAKRGQDVALRCDPISGHVSLFWYQQALGQGPEFLTYFQNEAQLDKSGLPSDRFFAERPEGSVSTLKIQRTQQEDSAVYLCASSPRRLAGELFFGEGSRLTVL.

This rearrangement joins TRBV3-1 (or the pseudogene TRBV3-2) to TRBJ2-1; perhaps TRBD1 as D (6 bases). The CDR3 sequence is 14 residues long. The V gene lost 5 bases and the J gene lost 6 bases, with 14 bases spanning the gap. CDR1 is LGHDT and CDR2 is YNNKEL in the germline V gene (reference sequence). The CDR3 nucleotides are TGTGCCAGCAGCGCTAGACAGGCCCCCAATGAGCAGTTCTTC. Its translation is CASSARQAPNEQFF.

This sequence joins TRBV27 and TRBJ2-1; 12 nucleotides agree with TRBD1. From germline, CDR1 is MNHEY and CDR2 SMNVEV (reference sequence). V dropped 5 bases and J dropped 4; count of bases not matched to a gene: 9. The CDR3 consists of 17 residues. The CDR3: CASSPPRDRGLYNEQFF. The CDR3, as DNA: TGTGCCAGCAGTCCACCTCGGGACAGGGGGCTATACAATGAGCAGTTCTTC.

The chain links TRBV4-2 to TRBJ1-2, with D hard to call. Per germline, CDR1 LGHNA and CDR2 YNFKEQ. V was clipped by 1 base and J by 5 bases, with 11 bases between them. This CDR3 comprises 14 residues. The CDR3 sequence: CASSQGAGEYGYTF. CDR3 bases: TGTGCCAGCAGCCAAGGAGCGGGAGAATATGGCTACACCTTC.

This chain uses TRBV15 with TRBJ1-3; possibly TRBD1 for D (6 bases). V lost 5 bases, J lost 4 bases, and 27 bases lay in between. This CDR3 region has 19 residues. Germline V gives CDR1 LNHNV, CDR2 YYDKDF (reference sequence). The CDR3 DNA follows: TGTGCCACCAGCTCGCCCCCCGGGGGGGGCTATTTAGTAGGAAACACCATATATTTT. Amino acids: CATSSPPGGGYLVGNTIYF.

This clone came up a few times. V gene TRBV5-1 combines with J gene TRBJ1-1; 9 bases are shared with TRBD1. The germline V gene has CDR1 SGHRS and CDR2 YFSETQ. Trimming took 5 bases from V and 6 from J; bases not matched to a gene: 14. This CDR3 has 16 residues. The CDR3 loop reads CASSSGQGTRGAEAFF. The CDR3 coding sequence is TGCGCCAGCAGTTCTGGACAGGGGACTCGAGGCGCTGAAGCTTTCTTT. The full variable domain, its missing parts supplied by reference TRBV5-1 and TRBJ1-1, is KAGVTQTPRYLIKTRGQQVTLSCSPISGHRSVSWYQQTPGQGLQFLFEYFSETQRNKGNFPGRFSGRQFSNSRSEMNVSTLELGDSALYLCASSSGQGTRGAEAFFGQGTRLTVV.

The chain joins TRBV28 to TRBJ2-1; D remains ambiguous. This CDR3 is 14 amino acids long. Germline V CDR1 and CDR2: MDHEN, SYDVKM. V was trimmed by 0 bases and J by 5 bases, leaving 8 bases between them. Written as DNA, the CDR3 is TGTGCCAGCAGTTTATGGACTGTCAACAATGAGCAGTTCTTC. This codes for CASSLWTVNNEQFF.

The V call is TRBV18, the J call TRBJ2-1; the match to TRBD2 covers 8 bases. Trimming took 0 bases from V and 9 from J; bases not matched to a gene: 13. Germline-derived CDR1 and CDR2 are KGHSH and LQKENI. The CDR3 sequence is 17 residues long. The CDR3 DNA is TGTGCCAGCTCACCACCCCTAAGCGGCGGGGGGAGAAGTGAGCAGTTCTTC. Its protein is CASSPPLSGGGRSEQFF.

The chain links TRBV5-1 to TRBJ2-2; D is possibly TRBD2 (5 bases). V lost 3 bases, J lost 3 bases, and 9 bases lay in between. The CDR3 spans 14 residues. The germline V gene encodes CDR1 SGHRS and CDR2 YFSETQ. The CDR3, as DNA: TGCGCCAGCAGCTCGAGGGTAGACACCGGGGAGCTGTTTTTT. It yields the protein CASSSRVDTGELFF.

The V call is TRBV11-2, the J call TRBJ2-7; TRBD2 might be the D (6 bases). The CDR3 is 15 residues long. The germline V gene has CDR1 SGHAT and CDR2 FQNNGV. V lost 5 bases and J 3 bases, leaving 17 bases between the germline ends. This CDR3 reads CASSLLTSRIYEQYF. CDR3 DNA sequence: TGTGCCAGCAGCCTTCTGACTAGTCGCATCTACGAGCAGTACTTC.

This clone was recorded a few times. The chain is built from TRBV4-1 and TRBJ2-7; D call uncertain. V lost 0 bases, J lost 6 bases, and 15 bases lay in between. The germline gives CDR1 MGHRA, CDR2 YSYEKL. The CDR3 covers 15 residues. The CDR3 DNA reads as TGCGCCAGCAGCCAAGATGTTGGAGAGTCGGGCGAGCAGTACTTC. Protein: CASSQDVGESGEQYF.

The chain employs TRBV28 and TRBJ1-4, with D possibly being TRBD1 (6 bases). Germline V lookup: CDR1 MDHEN, CDR2 SYDVKM. The germline V and J ends were trimmed by 10 bases and 3 bases, with 18 bases remaining between them. The CDR3 runs 15 residues. CDR3 in amino acids: CATAERGLSNEKLFF. CDR3 bases: TGTGCCACCGCAGAAAGGGGGTTATCTAATGAAAAACTGTTTTTT.

The chain has TRBV6-5 and TRBJ2-2; D gene unclear. V was clipped by 8 bases and J by 6 bases, with 7 bases between them. Germline V gene data show CDR1 as MNHEY and CDR2 as SVGAGI. This CDR3 has 11 residues. In nucleotides, the CDR3 is TGTGCCAGCGTGTCCTCCGGGGAGCTGTTTTTT. It is translated as CASVSSGELFF.

The CDR3 spells CASGILSTDTQYF. The CDR3 DNA reads as TGTGCCAGCGGCATTCTTAGCACAGATACGCAGTATTTT. The rearrangement joins TRBV2 to TRBJ2-3; D not resolved. The CDR3 runs to 13 residues. V shed 8 bases and J shed 0 bases, with 9 bases lying between them. Germline values: CDR1 SNHLY, CDR2 FYNNEI.

The chain carries TRBV3-1 (or the pseudogene TRBV3-2) and TRBJ1-1; 8 nucleotides line up with TRBD1. CDR1 is LGHDT, CDR2 YNNKEL, per germline (reference sequence). V trimming: 0 bases; J trimming: 4 bases; junction bases outside the gene matches: 7. The CDR3 totals 16 residues. CDR3 nucleotides: TGTGCCAGCAGCCAAGAAACGACAGGGGAGGGCACTGAAGCTTTCTTT. Translation gives CASSQETTGEGTEAFF.

The chain is built from TRBV6-6 and TRBJ2-7; TRBD2 matches 13 bases. Germline V CDR1 and CDR2: MNHNY, SVGAGI (reference sequence). The CDR3 has 16 residues. Trimming took 7 bases from V and 0 from J; bases not matched to a gene: 6. In DNA form, the CDR3 reads TGTGCCAGCAAGGGACTAGCGGGGCTTAGCTCCTACGAGCAGTACTTC. It codes for CASKGLAGLSSYEQYF.

The CDR3 DNA follows: TGTGCCAGCAGCCAAGATCCGGGGGGCGGTCAGCCCCAGCATTTT. It codes for CASSQDPGGGQPQHF. The J gene is TRBJ1-5, the V gene TRBV3-1 (or the pseudogene TRBV3-2), with D tentatively TRBD1 (6 bases). V was clipped by 0 bases and J by 6 bases, with 12 bases between them. This CDR3 region has 15 residues. Germline V lookup: CDR1 LGHDT, CDR2 YNNKEL (reference sequence).

This clone was counted once. This chain uses TRBV6-1 with TRBJ2-7, with TRBD1 identical over 9 bases. J gave up 1 base and V 1 base, and 2 bases lay outside the gene matches. In germline, CDR1 is MNHNS, CDR2 SASEGT. There are 15 residues in the CDR3. CDR3 DNA: TGTGCCAGCAGTGAAGTGGGGACAGGGTCCTACGAGCAGTACTTC. The encoded protein is CASSEVGTGSYEQYF.

The V call is TRBV24-1, the J call TRBJ2-1; 15 positions agree with TRBD2. The CDR3 totals 17 residues. After removal of 4 bases from V and 5 bases from J, the junction contained 5 bases not matched to a gene. Germline loops: CDR1 KGHDR, CDR2 SFDVKD. The CDR3 loop reads CATSDGTSGRSNNEQFF. In nucleotides, the CDR3 is TGTGCCACCAGTGACGGGACTAGCGGGAGGTCTAACAATGAGCAGTTCTTC.

The V gene is TRBV28, the J gene TRBJ2-7, with D maybe TRBD2 (6 bases). The V gene lost 5 bases and the J gene lost 3 bases, with 17 bases spanning the gap. CDR1 MDHEN and CDR2 SYDVKM come from the germline V gene. The length of the CDR3 is 15 residues. The CDR3: CASSRDRDSLYEQYF. Written as DNA, the CDR3 is TGTGCCAGCAGTCGCGACCGGGACTCCCTCTACGAGCAGTACTTC.